This T cell receptor (beta chain) is drawn from a study of blood T cell repertoires in COVID-19. Study information: Sources were T cells, B-cell-depleted T cells, or PBMCs; the material itself was cDNA or gDNA.

Authors' analysis steps: Amplifying reference gene primers gave estimates of nucleated cell counts. Measured with immunoSEQ multiplex PCR; TCRdb has only the in-frame clones, and not every one. V and J calls and clone size are as listed in that table; D and trimming were resolved from the DNA. In the table there are 350,000 to 400,000 clones, nearly 90% of which are singletons. The germline V gene has CDR1 SGHNT and CDR2 YENEEA. This CDR3 has 15 amino acids. V shed 5 bases and J 7 bases; nucleotides not matched to a gene: 6. The origin of this receptor is a man between 18 and 29 years old with active or convalescent COVID-19. The J gene is TRBJ1-6, the V gene TRBV11-3; 9 bases match TRBD1. Sequencing was carried out using peripheral blood. The chain's CDR3 is CASSLRTGENSPLHF. The CDR3 nucleotides are TGTGCCAGCAGCCTGCGGACAGGGGAAAATTCACCCCTCCACTTT.